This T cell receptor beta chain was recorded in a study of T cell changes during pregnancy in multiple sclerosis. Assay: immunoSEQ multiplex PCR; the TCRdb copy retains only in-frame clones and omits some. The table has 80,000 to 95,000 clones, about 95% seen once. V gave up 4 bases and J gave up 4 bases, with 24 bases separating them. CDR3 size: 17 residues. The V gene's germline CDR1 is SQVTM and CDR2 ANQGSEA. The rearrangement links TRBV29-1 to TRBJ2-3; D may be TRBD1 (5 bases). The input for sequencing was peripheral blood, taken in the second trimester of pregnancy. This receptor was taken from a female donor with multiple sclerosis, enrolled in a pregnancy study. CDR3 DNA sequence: TGCAGCGTTGGCAACTTAGCCGACAGAATTCCTCCAGATACGCAGTATTTT. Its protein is CSVGNLADRIPPDTQYF.